Each of the 21 T cell receptor beta chains below was sequenced from the same sample in a study of T cell repertoires in cytomegalovirus infection. TCRdb reprocessed the reads with MiXCR, giving one entry per CDR3 protein. This sample yields 150,000 to 200,000 distinct CDR3 sequences, of which roughly 28% are seen a single time; under 35% belongs to the top ten. Sequenced input: PBMCs. The receptor set was obtained from a human donor in good health (CMV status not recorded). Some clones in this sample may be carry-over from other donors' samples.

This clonotype was observed at least ten times. This chain uses TRBV7-2 with TRBJ1-2; D possibly corresponds to TRBD1 (5 bases). The CDR3 runs to 16 residues. V was shortened by 3 bases and J by 0 bases, with 14 bases between the two germline ends. Germline-derived CDR1 and CDR2 are SGHTA and FQGNSA. CDR3 amino acids: CASSFYKGSTNYGYTF. The CDR3 bases are TGTGCCAGCAGCTTTTATAAGGGGAGCACTAACTATGGCTACACCTTC.

This clonotype was seen a handful of times. The rearrangement joins TRBV29-1 to TRBJ2-7; D may match TRBD1 or TRBD2 (5 bases each). CDR3 length equals 11 residues. Germline V CDR1 and CDR2: SQVTM, ANQGSEA. V lost 6 bases to trimming and J lost 6 bases, with 12 bases between them. CDR3 region: CSVRGPAEQYF. In nucleotides, the CDR3 is TGCAGCGTAAGGGGACCGGCCGAGCAGTACTTC.

J is TRBJ1-1 and V is TRBV19; 11 bases fit TRBD1. The CDR3 runs to 16 residues. Trimming at V came to 3 bases and at J to 4 bases, leaving 7 bases not matched to a gene. Germline CDR1 reads LNHDA; CDR2 reads SQIVND (reference sequence). The CDR3, as DNA: TGTGCCAGTAGTATCCTCTCTGGGACAGGGGGCACTGAAGCTTTCTTT. This sequence encodes CASSILSGTGGTEAFF.

This clonotype was recorded a few times. The CDR3: CASSLLRYNEQFF. Here the CDR3 DNA reads TGTGCCAGCAGTTTACTCCGCTACAATGAGCAGTTCTTC. The rearrangement links TRBV12-3 or TRBV12-4 to TRBJ2-1; D is unclear. The CDR3 loop spans 13 amino acids. V was cut by 2 bases and J by 3 bases, with 5 bases left in between.

A few counts support this clonotype. CDR3 residues: CASSSISSTEAFF. CDR3 sequence (DNA): TGCGCCAGCAGCTCCATCAGCAGCACTGAAGCTTTCTTT. The V call is TRBV5-1, the J call TRBJ1-1; D is uncertain. Trimming cost V 3 bases and J 4 bases, with 10 bases left between them. The CDR3 covers 13 residues. The germline gives CDR1 SGHRS, CDR2 YFSETQ. Filled out from reference TRBV5-1 and TRBJ1-1, the complete variable domain reads KAGVTQTPRYLIKTRGQQVTLSCSPISGHRSVSWYQQTPGQGLQFLFEYFSETQRNKGNFPGRFSGRQFSNSRSEMNVSTLELGDSALYLCASSSISSTEAFFGQGTRLTVV.

In its sample, this clonotype was seen a few times. The chain uses TRBV7-2 and TRBJ2-1; weak D call: TRBD2 (6 bases). Germline CDR1 SGHTA, CDR2 FQGNSA. Trimming left V 3 bases short and J 6 bases short, with 9 bases between. CDR3 length equals 13 residues. The chain's CDR3 is CASSLQRANEQFF. DNA for the CDR3: TGTGCCAGCAGCTTGCAGCGGGCCAATGAGCAGTTCTTC.

This chain links TRBV19 with TRBJ2-3; D is unclear. The V gene's germline CDR1 is LNHDA and CDR2 SQIVND (reference sequence). Between the trimmed V and J ends, which lost 7 bases and 4 bases, there was a span of 12 bases. The CDR3 is 13 amino acids. The CDR3 nucleotides are TGTGCCAGTACCAGGAACAGAGCAGATACGCAGTATTTT. It is translated as CASTRNRADTQYF. The whole variable domain, remainder taken from reference TRBV19 and TRBJ2-3, is DGGITQSPKYLFRKEGQNVTLSCEQNLNHDAMYWYRQDPGQGLRLIYYSQIVNDFQKGDIAEGYSVSREKKESFPLTVTSAQKNPTAFYLCASTRNRADTQYFGPGTRLTVL.

This clonotype was picked up a small number of times. The chain carries TRBV7-4 and TRBJ1-5, with 10 positions matching TRBD1. J gave up 6 bases and V 4 bases, and 6 bases lay outside the gene matches. This CDR3 is 15 amino acids long. The germline gives CDR1 SGHVT, CDR2 SQSDAQ. The CDR3 is CASSSGTGVTQPQHF. For the CDR3, the DNA is TGTGCCAGCAGCTCCGGGACAGGGGTTACTCAGCCCCAGCATTTT. The full variable domain, in which reference TRBV7-4 and TRBJ1-5 provide the parts outside the CDR3, is GAGVSQSPRYKVAKRGRDVALRCDSISGHVTLYWYRQTLGQGSEVLTYSQSDAQRDKSGRPSGRFSAERPERSVSTLKIQRTEQGDSAVYLCASSSGTGVTQPQHFGDGTRLSIL.

In regard to this clonotype: The junction shows a germline mismatch at one end, possibly a read error. V gene TRBV6-6 combines with J gene TRBJ1-1; maybe TRBD1 (6 bases). Germline V lookup: CDR1 MNHNY, CDR2 SVGAGI (reference sequence). The CDR3 totals 13 residues. The CDR3 region has the DNA TGTGCCAGCAGTGACTCGACAGGACCTGAAGCTTTCTTT. It translates to CASSDSTGPEAFF.

The J gene is TRBJ2-4, the V gene TRBV7-2, with unresolved D. The CDR3 has 15 residues. V was trimmed by 5 bases and J by 0 bases, leaving 11 bases between them. Per the germline V gene, CDR1 is SGHTA and CDR2 is FQGNSA. The CDR3 spells CASSQESVAKNIQYF. CDR3 nucleotide sequence: TGTGCCAGCAGCCAGGAATCGGTAGCCAAAAACATTCAGTACTTC.

This clonotype came up a few times. The CDR3 sequence: CASSSRTVSGANVLTF. CDR3 nucleotides: TGTGCCAGCAGTTCGCGGACAGTCTCTGGGGCCAACGTCCTGACTTTC. This chain joins TRBV6-6 and TRBJ2-6, with D perhaps TRBD1 (6 bases). This CDR3 spans 16 amino acids. Germline V gives CDR1 MNHNY, CDR2 SVGAGI (reference sequence). V lost 4 bases and J lost 0, with 10 bases in between.

Note on this clonotype: A much larger clone differs from this one at a single base, so this may be a read error. V is TRBV7-2 and J is TRBJ1-3; D may be TRBD1 (6 bases). The germline CDR1 and CDR2 sequences are SGHTA and FQGNSA. CDR3 size: 16 residues. Trimming stripped 2 bases from V and 0 bases from J, with 11 bases between. CDR3: CASSLLGGSSGNTIYF. Written as DNA, the CDR3 is TGTGCCAGCAGCTTACTAGGGGGGTCCTCTGGAAACACCATATATTTT.

The rearrangement joins TRBV19 to TRBJ1-5; D gene ambiguous. There are 14 residues in the CDR3. Trimming shortened V by 7 bases and J by 4 bases, and 14 bases separated the two germline ends. CDR1 and CDR2 from the germline V gene are LNHDA and SQIVND (reference sequence). This CDR3 is CASTRRTENQPQHF. Here the CDR3 DNA reads TGTGCCAGTACCCGGCGGACGGAAAATCAGCCCCAGCATTTT.

This clonotype was found a few times. The chain uses TRBV7-9 and TRBJ2-3; D possibly corresponds to TRBD2 (6 bases). There are 13 residues in the CDR3. The germline CDR1 and CDR2 sequences are SEHNR and FQNEAQ (reference sequence). V was trimmed by 1 base and J by 5 bases, leaving 7 bases between them. As DNA, the CDR3 is TGTGCCAGCAGCTTAGGGGAGGAAGATACGCAGTATTTT. Its protein product is CASSLGEEDTQYF.

The sample holds a few counts of this clonotype. The chain links TRBV9 to TRBJ1-3; D unclear. V was cut by 1 base and J by 3 bases, with 11 bases left in between. CDR1 is SGDLS and CDR2 is YYNGEE in the germline V gene. There are 15 residues in the CDR3. DNA of the CDR3: TGTGCCAGCAGCGTAACCGGGGAGATTGGAAACACCATATATTTT. Translated, it gives CASSVTGEIGNTIYF.

This clonotype has more than one count but fewer than ten. For the CDR3, the DNA is TGTGCCAGCAGCCCCGTACAGGGACTTAACACTGAAGCTTTCTTT. This sequence encodes CASSPVQGLNTEAFF. The rearrangement uses TRBV7-9 and TRBJ1-1, with D perhaps TRBD1 (6 bases). The CDR3 spans 15 residues. With 5 bases removed from V and 2 bases from J, the gap between germline ends came to 15 bases. Per germline, CDR1 SEHNR and CDR2 FQNEAQ (reference sequence).

This clonotype was seen repeatedly, ten times or more. Here the CDR3 reads CASSSGPLAGGYYNEQFF. The CDR3 DNA sequence: TGTGCCAGCAGCTCCGGTCCGTTAGCGGGGGGTTACTACAATGAGCAGTTCTTC. The genes are TRBV7-2 and TRBJ2-1; 10 nucleotides align to TRBD2. Trimming removed 4 bases from V and 3 bases from J; junction bases left unmatched: 12. The germline CDR1 and CDR2 sequences are SGHTA and FQGNSA. This CDR3 comprises 18 residues.

This clonotype was observed a handful of times. The chain employs TRBV7-9 and TRBJ2-7, with D possibly being TRBD1 (7 bases). Trimming pared 5 bases from V and 0 bases from J, leaving 14 bases between. The CDR3 consists of 15 residues. Germline values: CDR1 SEHNR, CDR2 FQNEAQ (reference sequence). This chain's CDR3 is CASSAEGASSYEQYF. CDR3 in DNA: TGTGCCAGCAGCGCGGAGGGGGCGAGCTCCTACGAGCAGTACTTC. The full variable domain, completed using reference TRBV7-9 and TRBJ2-7, is DTGVSQNPRHKITKRGQNVTFRCDPISEHNRLYWYRQTLGQGPEFLTYFQNEAQLEKSRLLSDRFSAERPKGSFSTLEIQRTEQGDSAMYLCASSAEGASSYEQYFGPGTRLTVT.

This clonotype showed up many times. This chain links TRBV11-2 with TRBJ1-1; D is ambiguous. The V end lost 0 bases, the J end lost 5 bases, and 10 bases lay between the germline ends. The germline V gene has CDR1 SGHAT and CDR2 FQNNGV. The CDR3 runs to 14 residues. This chain's CDR3 is CASSLDWSGTEAFF. CDR3 nucleotides: TGTGCCAGCAGCTTAGATTGGTCGGGAACTGAAGCTTTCTTT.

Only a few counts were recorded for this clonotype. CDR3 in amino acids: CASSQTTGNLGNQPQHF. Written as DNA, the CDR3 is TGTGCCAGCAGTCAAACAACAGGGAATCTGGGCAATCAGCCCCAGCATTTT. This chain links TRBV28 with TRBJ1-5; D perhaps matches TRBD1 (6 bases). Germline loops: CDR1 MDHEN, CDR2 SYDVKM. Trimming stripped 5 bases from V and 2 bases from J, with 19 bases between. The CDR3 loop spans 17 amino acids. The complete variable domain, with remaining parts taken from reference TRBV28 and TRBJ1-5, reads DVKVTQSSRYLVKRTGEKVFLECVQDMDHENMFWYRQDPGLGLRLIYFSYDVKMKEKGDIPEGYSVSREKKERFSLILESASTNQTSMYLCASSQTTGNLGNQPQHFGDGTRLSIL.

The J gene is TRBJ2-3, the V gene TRBV10-3, with 8 nucleotides matching TRBD2. Per the germline V gene, CDR1 is ENHRY and CDR2 is SYGVKD. The CDR3 loop spans 16 amino acids. J was trimmed by 3 bases and V by 0 bases; bases with no gene match: 5. The CDR3 sequence: CAISESAGGETDTQYF. In nucleotides, the CDR3 is TGTGCCATCAGTGAGTCAGCCGGGGGGGAGACAGATACGCAGTATTTT.